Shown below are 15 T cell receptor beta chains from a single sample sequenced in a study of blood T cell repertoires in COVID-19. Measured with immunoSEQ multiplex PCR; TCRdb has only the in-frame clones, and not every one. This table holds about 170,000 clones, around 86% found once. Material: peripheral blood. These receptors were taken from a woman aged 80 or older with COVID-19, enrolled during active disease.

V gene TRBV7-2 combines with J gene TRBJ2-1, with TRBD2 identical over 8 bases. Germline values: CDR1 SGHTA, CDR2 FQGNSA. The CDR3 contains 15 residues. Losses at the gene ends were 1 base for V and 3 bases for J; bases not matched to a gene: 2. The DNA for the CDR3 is TGTGCCAGCAGCTTAGGGACTAGCCTCTACAATGAGCAGTTCTTC. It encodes CASSLGTSLYNEQFF.

The CDR3 here is CASSVSGIGNTIYF. The CDR3 DNA sequence: TGTGCCAGCAGTGTGTCAGGGATTGGAAACACCATATATTTT. This chain links TRBV2 with TRBJ1-3; tentatively, D is TRBD1 (5 bases). The CDR3 runs to 14 residues. Germline CDR1 reads SNHLY; CDR2 reads FYNNEI. V was clipped by 4 bases and J by 3 bases, with 10 bases between them.

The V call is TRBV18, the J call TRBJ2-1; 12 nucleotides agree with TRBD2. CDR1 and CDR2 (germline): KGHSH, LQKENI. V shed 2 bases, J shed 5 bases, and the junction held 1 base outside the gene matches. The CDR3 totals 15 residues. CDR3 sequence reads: CASSPGLAGNNEQFF. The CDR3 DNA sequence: TGTGCCAGCTCACCAGGACTAGCGGGAAACAATGAGCAGTTCTTC.

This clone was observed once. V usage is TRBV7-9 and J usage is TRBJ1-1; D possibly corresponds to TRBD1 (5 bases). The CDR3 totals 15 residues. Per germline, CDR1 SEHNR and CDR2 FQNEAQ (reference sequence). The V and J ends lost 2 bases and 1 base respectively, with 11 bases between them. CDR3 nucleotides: TGTGCCAGCAGCTTATTGGAGGGGAGGAACACTGAAGCTTTCTTT. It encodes CASSLLEGRNTEAFF.

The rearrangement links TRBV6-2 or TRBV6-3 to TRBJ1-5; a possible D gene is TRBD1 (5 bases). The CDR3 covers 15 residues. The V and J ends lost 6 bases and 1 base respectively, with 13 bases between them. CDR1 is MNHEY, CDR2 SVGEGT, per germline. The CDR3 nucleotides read TGTGCCAGCAGCGCCGGGGGTAGCAGCAATCAGCCCCAGCATTTT. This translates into CASSAGGSSNQPQHF.

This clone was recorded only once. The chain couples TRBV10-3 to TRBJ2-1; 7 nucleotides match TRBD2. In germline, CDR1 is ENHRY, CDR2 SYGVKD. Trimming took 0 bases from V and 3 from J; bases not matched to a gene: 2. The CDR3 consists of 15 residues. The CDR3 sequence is CAISESRTSYNEQFF. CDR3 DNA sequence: TGTGCCATCAGTGAGTCGAGGACTAGCTACAATGAGCAGTTCTTC.

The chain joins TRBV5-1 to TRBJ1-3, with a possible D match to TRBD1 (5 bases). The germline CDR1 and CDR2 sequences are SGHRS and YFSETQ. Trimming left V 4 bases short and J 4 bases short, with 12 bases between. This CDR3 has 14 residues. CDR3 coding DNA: TGCGCCAGCAGCGGGGGGGACCCGGGAAACACCATATATTTT. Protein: CASSGGDPGNTIYF.

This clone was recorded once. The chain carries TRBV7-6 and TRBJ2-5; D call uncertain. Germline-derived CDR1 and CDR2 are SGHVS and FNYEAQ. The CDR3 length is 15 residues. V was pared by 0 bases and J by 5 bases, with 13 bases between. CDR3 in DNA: TGTGCCAGCAGCTTAGCTCTGCAGGCCCGGGAGACCCAGTACTTC. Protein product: CASSLALQARETQYF.

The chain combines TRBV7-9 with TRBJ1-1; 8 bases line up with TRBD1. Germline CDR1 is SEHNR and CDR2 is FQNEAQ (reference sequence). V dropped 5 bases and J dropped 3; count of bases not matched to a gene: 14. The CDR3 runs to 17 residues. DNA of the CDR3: TGTGCCAGCAGCCTACGGCTCCTCCGGGACAGGCACACTGAAGCTTTCTTT. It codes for CASSLRLLRDRHTEAFF.

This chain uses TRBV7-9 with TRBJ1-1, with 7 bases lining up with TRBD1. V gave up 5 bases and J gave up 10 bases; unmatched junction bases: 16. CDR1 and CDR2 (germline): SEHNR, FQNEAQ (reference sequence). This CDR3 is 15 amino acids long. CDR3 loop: CASSDLQGRRGGAFF. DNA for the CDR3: TGTGCCAGCAGCGACCTACAGGGGCGAAGAGGTGGAGCTTTCTTT.

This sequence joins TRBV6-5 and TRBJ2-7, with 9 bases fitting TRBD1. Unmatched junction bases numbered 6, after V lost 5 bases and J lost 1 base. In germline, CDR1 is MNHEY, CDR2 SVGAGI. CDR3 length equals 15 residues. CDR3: CASSRAGTGSYEQYF. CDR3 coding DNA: TGTGCCAGCAGTCGAGCCGGGACAGGGTCCTACGAGCAGTACTTC.

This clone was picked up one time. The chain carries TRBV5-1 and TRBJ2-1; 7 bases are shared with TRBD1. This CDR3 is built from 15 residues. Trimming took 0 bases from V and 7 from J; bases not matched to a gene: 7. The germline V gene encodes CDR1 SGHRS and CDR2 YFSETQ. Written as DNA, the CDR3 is TGCGCCAGCAGCTTGGGTAGGGGGCGAAATAATGAGCAGTTCTTC. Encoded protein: CASSLGRGRNNEQFF. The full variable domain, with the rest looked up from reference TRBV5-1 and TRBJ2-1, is KAGVTQTPRYLIKTRGQQVTLSCSPISGHRSVSWYQQTPGQGLQFLFEYFSETQRNKGNFPGRFSGRQFSNSRSEMNVSTLELGDSALYLCASSLGRGRNNEQFFGPGTRLTVL.

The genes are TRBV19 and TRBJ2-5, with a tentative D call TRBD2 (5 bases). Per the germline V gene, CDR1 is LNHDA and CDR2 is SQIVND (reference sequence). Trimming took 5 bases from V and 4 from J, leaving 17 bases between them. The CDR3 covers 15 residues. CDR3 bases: TGTGCCAGTAGTCCCCTCACTCTAGGAGGAGAGACCCAGTACTTC. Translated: CASSPLTLGGETQYF.

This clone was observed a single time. The CDR3 spells CASSLGTTGELFF. CDR3 DNA: TGTGCCAGCAGCTTAGGGACTACCGGGGAGCTGTTTTTT. This rearrangement joins TRBV11-3 to TRBJ2-2; tentatively, D is TRBD2 (5 bases). The CDR3 totals 13 residues. The germline V gene has CDR1 SGHNT and CDR2 YENEEA. Trimming stripped 1 base from V and 5 bases from J, with 5 bases between.

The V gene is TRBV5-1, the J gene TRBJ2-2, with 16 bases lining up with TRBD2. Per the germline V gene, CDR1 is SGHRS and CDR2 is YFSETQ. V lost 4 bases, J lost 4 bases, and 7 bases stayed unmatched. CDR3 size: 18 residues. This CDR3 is CASSAGTSGRGITGELFF. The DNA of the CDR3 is TGCGCCAGCAGCGCCGGGACTAGCGGGAGGGGTATCACCGGGGAGCTGTTTTTT.